These 32 T cell receptor beta chains came from one sample sequenced in a study of monozygotic twins with inflammatory bowel disease. TCRdb reprocessed the 5' RACE reads and reports one entry per CDR3 protein, with no DNA. The table lists more than 300,000 distinct CDR3 sequences. Sequenced material: blood. The receptors stem from a human donor with ulcerative colitis or Crohn's disease, or a healthy co-twin of an affected twin (not recorded which).

The CDR3 loop reads CASRPRGGAYNEQFF. The chain couples TRBV12-3 or TRBV12-4 to TRBJ2-1; TCRdb picks TRBD1, but there is no DNA to check that call. CDR3 length: 15 residues.

The J gene is TRBJ1-6, the V gene TRBV9; TCRdb's assignment of TRBD1 cannot be checked, as there is no DNA. CDR1 is SGDLS and CDR2 is YYNGEE in the germline V gene. The CDR3 covers 14 residues. The CDR3 protein is CASSAGPDNSPLHF.

The chain joins TRBV4-1 to TRBJ2-1; TCRdb picks TRBD2, but there is no DNA to check that call. CDR1 and CDR2 from the germline V gene are MGHRA and YSYEKL. The CDR3 contains 17 residues. CDR3 sequence reads: CASSQDKGGRASNEQFF.

CDR3 region: CASSQDGGTGAWNSPLHF. The genes are TRBV4-3 and TRBJ1-6; absent DNA, TCRdb's TRBD1 call cannot be checked. Germline loops: CDR1 LGHNA, CDR2 YSLEER. This CDR3 has 18 residues.

J is TRBJ1-3 and V is TRBV4-2. Germline CDR1 and CDR2: LGHNA and YNFKEQ. The CDR3 length is 17 residues. CDR3 sequence reads: CASSRMAVSNSGNTIYF.

The gene calls are TRBV7-2 and TRBJ1-4. From germline, CDR1 is SGHTA and CDR2 FQGNSA. CDR3 length: 15 amino acids. The CDR3 here is CASSLASGPNEKLFF.

The rearrangement uses TRBV7-8 and TRBJ1-1; TCRdb proposes TRBD1, but this gene call is untestable without DNA. The CDR3 is 13 residues long. Germline CDR1 SGHVS, CDR2 FQNEAQ. The CDR3 protein is CASSLRTGYQAFF.

The chain links TRBV19 to TRBJ1-1; TCRdb returns TRBD1, unconfirmable since there is no DNA. Germline V CDR1 and CDR2: LNHDA, SQIVND (reference sequence). CDR3 length: 14 amino acids. The CDR3 protein is CASREQGYTTEAFF.

This chain uses TRBV7-2 with TRBJ2-7. The germline gives CDR1 SGHTA, CDR2 FQGNSA. This CDR3 contains 14 residues. CDR3 protein: CASRSDRNSYEQYF.

The chain joins TRBV21-1 to TRBJ2-7. TRBV21-1 is reported as a pseudogene. This CDR3 contains 12 residues. CDR3 in amino acids: CASSKDSYEQYF.

The chain recombines TRBV4-3 with TRBJ2-7; as DNA is missing, the TRBD1 call by TCRdb cannot be tested. This CDR3 has 15 residues. In germline, CDR1 is LGHNA, CDR2 YSLEER. This CDR3 reads CASSQGQGSYYEQYF.

This chain joins TRBV5-6 and TRBJ2-3; checking the TCRdb D call of TRBD1 is not possible without DNA. In germline, CDR1 is SGHDT, CDR2 YYEEEE. The CDR3 has 14 residues. CDR3 sequence: CASTLAGATDTQYF.

The chain uses TRBV27 and TRBJ2-5; the D call from TCRdb, TRBD1, cannot be confirmed without DNA. This CDR3 contains 14 residues. CDR1 MNHEY and CDR2 SMNVEV come from the germline V gene (reference sequence). The CDR3 is CASSSGRGTETQYF.

The chain joins TRBV20-1 to TRBJ2-5; TCRdb's D gene call, TRBD2, goes unchecked for lack of DNA. The CDR3 is 14 residues long. Looked up from germline, CDR1 is DFQATT and CDR2 is SNEGSKA (reference sequence). CDR3 amino acids: CSAREGAGQETQYF.

The rearrangement joins TRBV12-3 or TRBV12-4 to TRBJ1-2; TCRdb picks TRBD1, but there is no DNA to check that call. The CDR3 totals 15 residues. The CDR3 region is CASSLKTGPGYGYTF.

The rearrangement joins TRBV2 to TRBJ2-5; TCRdb's assignment of TRBD1 cannot be checked, as there is no DNA. Germline assignment: CDR1 SNHLY and CDR2 FYNNEI. This CDR3 contains 14 residues. CDR3 region: CASLAYRGLETQYF.

The V gene is TRBV7-8, the J gene TRBJ2-5. The CDR3 totals 14 residues. Germline CDR1 reads SGHVS; CDR2 reads FQNEAQ. CDR3 region: CASSPRRSQETQYF.

V gene TRBV10-3 combines with J gene TRBJ1-2; the D call from TCRdb, TRBD1, cannot be confirmed without DNA. The CDR3 covers 14 residues. Germline CDR1 ENHRY, CDR2 SYGVKD. The CDR3: CAISLDRVNYGYTF.

This sequence joins TRBV28 and TRBJ2-7; with no DNA, the TCRdb D assignment of TRBD2 cannot be verified. The CDR3 sequence is 15 residues long. Germline CDR1 reads MDHEN; CDR2 reads SYDVKM. The CDR3 sequence is CASSGRTSTGHEQYF.

CDR3 in amino acids: CASSQEWLTTGSEQYF. The rearrangement joins TRBV4-3 to TRBJ2-7. CDR1 and CDR2 (germline): LGHNA, YSLEER. This CDR3 region has 16 residues.

The rearrangement joins TRBV5-6 to TRBJ2-5; TCRdb reports TRBD1, a call that lacks DNA to check it against. CDR1 SGHDT and CDR2 YYEEEE come from the germline V gene. This CDR3 is 15 amino acids long. CDR3 sequence: CASGDESGIQETQYF.

V gene TRBV7-8 combines with J gene TRBJ2-7; the D call of TRBD1 rests on TCRdb alone, since no DNA is present to check it. CDR1 SGHVS and CDR2 FQNEAQ come from the germline V gene. The CDR3 is 13 residues long. The CDR3 is CASSAGHSYEQYF. Supplemented by reference TRBV7-8 and TRBJ2-7, the full variable domain reads GAGVSQSPRYKVAKRGQDVALRCDPISGHVSLFWYQQALGQGPEFLTYFQNEAQLDKSGLPSDRFFAERPEGSVSTLKIQRTQQEDSAVYLCASSAGHSYEQYFGPGTRLTVT.

The chain combines TRBV6-6 with TRBJ1-1; the TCRdb D gene call, TRBD1, has no DNA to confirm it. The CDR3 spans 14 residues. CDR1 and CDR2 (germline): MNHNY, SVGAGI (reference sequence). CDR3 sequence reads: CASRAGQPNTEAFF.

This chain links TRBV7-2 with TRBJ1-6; lacking DNA, the TRBD1 call made by TCRdb goes unchecked. Germline V lookup: CDR1 SGHTA, CDR2 FQGNSA. The CDR3 runs 13 residues. CDR3 in amino acids: CASSPHRDPPLHF.

The V gene is TRBV7-7, the J gene TRBJ2-7; TCRdb reports TRBD2, a call that lacks DNA to check it against. CDR1 and CDR2 (germline): SSHAT, FNYEAQ (reference sequence). The CDR3 is 15 residues long. The CDR3: CASSPREKAGNEQYF.

The chain combines TRBV7-9 with TRBJ1-1; the D gene TCRdb calls, TRBD1, cannot be checked with no DNA. The germline V gene has CDR1 SEHNR and CDR2 FQNEAQ (reference sequence). The CDR3 totals 14 residues. CDR3 residues: CASSPDRGLTEAFF. The whole variable domain, remainder taken from reference TRBV7-9 and TRBJ1-1, is DTGVSQNPRHKITKRGQNVTFRCDPISEHNRLYWYRQTLGQGPEFLTYFQNEAQLEKSRLLSDRFSAERPKGSFSTLEIQRTEQGDSAMYLCASSPDRGLTEAFFGQGTRLTVV.

This chain uses TRBV10-3 with TRBJ2-7; TCRdb lists TRBD1, though no DNA is available to test this call. Germline V lookup: CDR1 ENHRY, CDR2 SYGVKD. The CDR3 covers 14 residues. The CDR3 loop reads CAISKPGQDYEQYF.

CDR3 loop: CSASFWASGSGGTDTQYF. The V call is TRBV20-1, the J call TRBJ2-3; there is no DNA to check the TCRdb D call of TRBD2. CDR1 is DFQATT and CDR2 is SNEGSKA in the germline V gene (reference sequence). This CDR3 region has 18 residues.

The chain recombines TRBV20-1 with TRBJ2-1; TCRdb outputs TRBD2, but without DNA this stays unchecked. The CDR3 length is 14 residues. Germline V CDR1 and CDR2: DFQATT, SNEGSKA (reference sequence). The CDR3 sequence is CSANSGGPYNEQFF.

The rearrangement joins TRBV20-1 to TRBJ2-3; absent DNA, TCRdb's TRBD1 call cannot be checked. The CDR3 extends over 14 amino acids. Germline V gene data show CDR1 as DFQATT and CDR2 as SNEGSKA (reference sequence). The CDR3 region is CSARPGRGADTQYF.

The gene calls are TRBV11-2 and TRBJ2-1. Germline assignment: CDR1 SGHAT and CDR2 FQNNGV. This CDR3 is built from 14 residues. The CDR3 is CASSFLSSYNEQFF.

J is TRBJ2-3 and V is TRBV7-2; TCRdb names TRBD2, which stays unverified in the absence of DNA. The CDR3 loop spans 14 amino acids. Germline CDR1 reads SGHTA; CDR2 reads FQGNSA. Here the CDR3 reads CASSLGLGSDTQYF.